This TCR beta chain was recorded in a study of early T cells in non-severe SARS-CoV-2 infection. Study-wide background: Investigators sequenced bulk RNA drawn from unsorted whole blood, and chains remained unpaired.

CDR1 LGHNA and CDR2 YSLEER come from the germline V gene. The V and J ends lost 0 bases and 1 base respectively, with 3 bases between them. The CDR3 totals 13 residues. This clonotype was counted a few times. The antigen is undetermined. Individual cDNA molecules were tagged with unique molecular identifiers, the study reported. MiXCR, run by TCRdb on the 5' RACE reads, gives a single entry per CDR3 protein. The sample includes nearly 95,000 distinct CDR3 sequences, 16% seen only once; the top ten take about 4.7%. Study-wide results and caveats: Private and CD4 specificities were missed by VDJdb matching, which favored anti-spike CD8 responses.

The source was whole blood, collected at baseline. This sequence joins TRBV4-3 and TRBJ2-5; D gene uncertain. This receptor was obtained from an adult who was a healthcare worker with PCR-confirmed SARS-CoV-2 infection or an uninfected control (not recorded which). The CDR3 bases are TGCGCCAGCAGCCAAGAGCTCCAAGAGACCCAGTACTTC. Translated, it gives CASSQELQETQYF.